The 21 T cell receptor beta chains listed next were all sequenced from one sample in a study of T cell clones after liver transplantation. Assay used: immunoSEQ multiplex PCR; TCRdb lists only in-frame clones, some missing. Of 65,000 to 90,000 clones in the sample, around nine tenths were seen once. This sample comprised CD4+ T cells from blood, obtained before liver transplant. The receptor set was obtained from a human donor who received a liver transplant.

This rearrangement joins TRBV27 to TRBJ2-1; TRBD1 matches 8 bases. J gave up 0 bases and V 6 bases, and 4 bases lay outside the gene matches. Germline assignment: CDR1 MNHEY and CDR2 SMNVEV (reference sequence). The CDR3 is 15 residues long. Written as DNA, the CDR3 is TGTGCCAGCAGGCCCGGACAGGGCTCCTACAATGAGCAGTTCTTC. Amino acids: CASRPGQGSYNEQFF.

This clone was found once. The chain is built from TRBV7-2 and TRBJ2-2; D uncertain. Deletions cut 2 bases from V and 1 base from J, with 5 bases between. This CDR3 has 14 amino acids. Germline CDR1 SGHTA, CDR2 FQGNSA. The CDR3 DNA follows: TGTGCCAGCAGCTTATTCCAGAACACCGGGGAGCTGTTTTTT. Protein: CASSLFQNTGELFF.

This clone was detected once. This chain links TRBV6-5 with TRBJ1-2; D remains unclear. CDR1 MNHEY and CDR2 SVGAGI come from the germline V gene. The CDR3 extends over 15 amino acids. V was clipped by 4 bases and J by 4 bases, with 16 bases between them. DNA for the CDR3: TGTGCCAGCAGTTCCGCCACCGCGATCTCCTATGGCTACACCTTC. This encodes CASSSATAISYGYTF.

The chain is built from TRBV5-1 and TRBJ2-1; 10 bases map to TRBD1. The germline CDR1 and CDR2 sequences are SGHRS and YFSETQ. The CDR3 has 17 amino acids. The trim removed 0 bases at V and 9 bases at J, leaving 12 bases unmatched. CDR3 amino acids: CASSLVPGQGVAREQFF. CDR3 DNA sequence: TGCGCCAGCAGCTTGGTCCCCGGACAGGGGGTAGCCCGTGAGCAGTTCTTC.

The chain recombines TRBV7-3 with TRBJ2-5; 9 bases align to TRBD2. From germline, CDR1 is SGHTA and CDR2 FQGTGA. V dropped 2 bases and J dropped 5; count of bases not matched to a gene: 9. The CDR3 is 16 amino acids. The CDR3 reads CASSLGPPSGGETQYF. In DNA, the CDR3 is TGTGCCAGCAGCTTAGGGCCTCCCAGCGGGGGGGAGACCCAGTACTTC. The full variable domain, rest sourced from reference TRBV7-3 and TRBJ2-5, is GAGVSQTPSNKVTEKGKYVELRCDPISGHTALYWYRQSLGQGPEFLIYFQGTGAADDSGLPNDRFFAVRPEGSVSTLKIQRTERGDSAVYLCASSLGPPSGGETQYFGPGTRLLVL.

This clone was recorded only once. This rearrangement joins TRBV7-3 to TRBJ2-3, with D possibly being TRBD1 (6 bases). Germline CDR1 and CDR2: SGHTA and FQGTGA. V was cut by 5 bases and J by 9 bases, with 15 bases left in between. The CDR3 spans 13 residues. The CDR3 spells CASSQGSDRTQYF. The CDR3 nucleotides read TGTGCCAGCAGCCAAGGATCGGACAGAACGCAGTATTTT.

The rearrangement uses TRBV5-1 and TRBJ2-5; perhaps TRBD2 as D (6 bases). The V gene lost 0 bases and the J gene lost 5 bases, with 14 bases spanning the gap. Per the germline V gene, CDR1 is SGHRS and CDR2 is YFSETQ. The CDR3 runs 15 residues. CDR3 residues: CASSLVSSRGETQYF. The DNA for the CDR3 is TGCGCCAGCAGCTTGGTATCGTCCCGGGGGGAGACCCAGTACTTC. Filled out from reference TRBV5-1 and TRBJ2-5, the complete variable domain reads KAGVTQTPRYLIKTRGQQVTLSCSPISGHRSVSWYQQTPGQGLQFLFEYFSETQRNKGNFPGRFSGRQFSNSRSEMNVSTLELGDSALYLCASSLVSSRGETQYFGPGTRLLVL.

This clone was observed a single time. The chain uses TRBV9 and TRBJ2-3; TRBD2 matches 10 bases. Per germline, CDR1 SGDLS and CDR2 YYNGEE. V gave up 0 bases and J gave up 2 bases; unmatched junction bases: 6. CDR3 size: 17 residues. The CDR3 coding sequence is TGTGCCAGCAGCGTAGTGGCTAGCGGGAGCCTCACAGATACGCAGTATTTT. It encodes CASSVVASGSLTDTQYF.

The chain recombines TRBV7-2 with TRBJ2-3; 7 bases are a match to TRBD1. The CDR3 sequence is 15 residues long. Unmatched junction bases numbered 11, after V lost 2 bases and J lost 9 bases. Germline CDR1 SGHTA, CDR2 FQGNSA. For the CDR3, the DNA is TGTGCCAGCAGCTTACTGCCGACAGGGTGGATGACGCAGTATTTT. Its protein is CASSLLPTGWMTQYF.

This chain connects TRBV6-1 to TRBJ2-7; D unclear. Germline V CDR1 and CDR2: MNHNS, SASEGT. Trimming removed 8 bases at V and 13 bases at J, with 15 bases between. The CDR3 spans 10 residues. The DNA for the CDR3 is TGTGCCAGCTCCAGTCAAGAGCCCTACTTC. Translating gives CASSSQEPYF.

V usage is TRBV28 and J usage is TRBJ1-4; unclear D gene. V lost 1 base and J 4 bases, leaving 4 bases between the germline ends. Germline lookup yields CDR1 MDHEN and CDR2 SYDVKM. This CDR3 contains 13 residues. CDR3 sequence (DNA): TGTGCCAGCAGTTTATTGGGTAATGAAAAACTGTTTTTT. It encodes CASSLLGNEKLFF. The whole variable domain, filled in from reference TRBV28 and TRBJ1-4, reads DVKVTQSSRYLVKRTGEKVFLECVQDMDHENMFWYRQDPGLGLRLIYFSYDVKMKEKGDIPEGYSVSREKKERFSLILESASTNQTSMYLCASSLLGNEKLFFGSGTQLSVL.

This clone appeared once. CDR3 coding DNA: TGCGCCAGCAGCTTGACACCGGAGGAGACCCAGTACTTC. This codes for CASSLTPEETQYF. The chain is built from TRBV5-1 and TRBJ2-5; no definite D call. Per germline, CDR1 SGHRS and CDR2 YFSETQ. CDR3 length: 13 amino acids. Trimming took 1 base from V and 5 from J, leaving 9 bases between them.

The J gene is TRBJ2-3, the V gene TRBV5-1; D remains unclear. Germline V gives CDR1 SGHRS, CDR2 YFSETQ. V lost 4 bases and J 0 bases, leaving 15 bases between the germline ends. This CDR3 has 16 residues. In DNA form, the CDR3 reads TGCGCCAGCAGCACAAGAGAGTTTGTGAGCACAGATACGCAGTATTTT. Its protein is CASSTREFVSTDTQYF.

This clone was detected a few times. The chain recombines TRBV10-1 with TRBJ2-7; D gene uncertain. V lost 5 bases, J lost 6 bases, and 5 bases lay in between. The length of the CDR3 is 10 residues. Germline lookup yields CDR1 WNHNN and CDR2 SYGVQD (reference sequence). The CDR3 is CASSISEQYF. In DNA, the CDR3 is TGCGCCAGCAGTATTTCCGAGCAGTACTTC.

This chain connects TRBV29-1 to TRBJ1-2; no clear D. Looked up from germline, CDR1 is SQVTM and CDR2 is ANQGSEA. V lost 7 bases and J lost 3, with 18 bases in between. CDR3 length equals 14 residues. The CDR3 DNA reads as TGCAGCGCCGGGGTATCTTCGTCGGACTATGGCTACACCTTC. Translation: CSAGVSSSDYGYTF.

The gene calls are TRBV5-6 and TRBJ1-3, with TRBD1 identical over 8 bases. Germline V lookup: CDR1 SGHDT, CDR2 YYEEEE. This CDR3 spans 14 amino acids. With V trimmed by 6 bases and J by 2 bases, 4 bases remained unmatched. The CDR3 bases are TGTGCCAGCATCCAACAGGGGGCTGGAAACACCATATATTTT. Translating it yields CASIQQGAGNTIYF.

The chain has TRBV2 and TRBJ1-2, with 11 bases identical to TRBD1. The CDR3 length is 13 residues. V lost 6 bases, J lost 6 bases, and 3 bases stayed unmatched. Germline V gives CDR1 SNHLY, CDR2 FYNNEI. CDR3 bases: TGTGCCAGCAGCCGGGACAGGGGGGATGGCTACACCTTC. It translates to CASSRDRGDGYTF.

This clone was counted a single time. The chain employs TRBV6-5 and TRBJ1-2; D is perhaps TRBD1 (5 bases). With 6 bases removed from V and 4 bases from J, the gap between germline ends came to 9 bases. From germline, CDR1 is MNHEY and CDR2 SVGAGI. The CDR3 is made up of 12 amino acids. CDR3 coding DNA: TGTGCCAGCAGCCCAGGGTTCTATGGCTACACCTTC. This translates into CASSPGFYGYTF.

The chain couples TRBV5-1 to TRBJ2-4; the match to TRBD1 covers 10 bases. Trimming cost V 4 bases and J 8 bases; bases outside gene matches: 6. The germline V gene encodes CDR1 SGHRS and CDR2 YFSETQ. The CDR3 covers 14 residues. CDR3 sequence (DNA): TGCGCCAGCAGCCTCGAAGGGACAGGGGACATTCAGTACTTC. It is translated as CASSLEGTGDIQYF.

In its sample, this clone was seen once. CDR3 sequence reads: CASSLPGTDGPEQYF. CDR3 DNA: TGTGCCAGCAGCTTGCCCGGGACCGATGGCCCCGAGCAGTACTTC. The rearrangement joins TRBV5-6 to TRBJ2-7; D may correspond to TRBD1 or TRBD2 (5 bases each). CDR1 and CDR2 from the germline V gene are SGHDT and YYEEEE. Deletions cut 1 base from V and 6 bases from J, with 17 bases between. This CDR3 has 15 amino acids.

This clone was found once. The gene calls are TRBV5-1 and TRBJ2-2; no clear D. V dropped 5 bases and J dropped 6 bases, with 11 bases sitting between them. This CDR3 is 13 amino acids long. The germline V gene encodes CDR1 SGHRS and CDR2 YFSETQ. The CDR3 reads CASSFFGSGELFF. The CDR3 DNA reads TGCGCCAGCAGTTTTTTTGGGTCCGGGGAGCTGTTTTTT.